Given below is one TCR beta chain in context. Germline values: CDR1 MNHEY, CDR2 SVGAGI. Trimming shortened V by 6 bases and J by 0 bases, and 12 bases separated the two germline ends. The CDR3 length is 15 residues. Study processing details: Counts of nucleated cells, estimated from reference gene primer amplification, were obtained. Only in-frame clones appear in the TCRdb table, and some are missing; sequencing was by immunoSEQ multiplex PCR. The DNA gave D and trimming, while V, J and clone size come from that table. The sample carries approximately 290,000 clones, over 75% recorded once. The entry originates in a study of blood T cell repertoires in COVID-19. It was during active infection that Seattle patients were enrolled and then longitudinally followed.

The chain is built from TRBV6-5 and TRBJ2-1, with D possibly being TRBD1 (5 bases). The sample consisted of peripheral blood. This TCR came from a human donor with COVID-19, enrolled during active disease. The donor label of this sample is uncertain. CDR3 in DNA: TGTGCCAGCAGCAGGGTTACGGGCTCCTACAATGAGCAGTTCTTC. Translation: CASSRVTGSYNEQFF.